The T cell receptor beta chain under discussion was sequenced for a study of T cell responses to AZD1222 COVID-19 vaccine. Profiled with immunoSEQ multiplex PCR; TCRdb holds only in-frame clones, not every one. The sample includes about 150,000 clones, roughly nine tenths of them seen just once. Germline V gives CDR1 SGHVS, CDR2 FNYEAQ. The CDR3 is 15 amino acids. J was trimmed by 5 bases and V by 6 bases; bases with no gene match: 11. The TCR comes from an adult who received the AZD1222 COVID-19 vaccine. The V call is TRBV7-6, the J call TRBJ2-7, with 9 bases identical to TRBD1. The source was peripheral blood, collected 28 days after the second AZD1222 dose. Here the CDR3 DNA reads TGTGCCAGCAGGCGAAATCCGGGACAGGGCGACGAGCAGTACTTC. It translates to CASRRNPGQGDEQYF.